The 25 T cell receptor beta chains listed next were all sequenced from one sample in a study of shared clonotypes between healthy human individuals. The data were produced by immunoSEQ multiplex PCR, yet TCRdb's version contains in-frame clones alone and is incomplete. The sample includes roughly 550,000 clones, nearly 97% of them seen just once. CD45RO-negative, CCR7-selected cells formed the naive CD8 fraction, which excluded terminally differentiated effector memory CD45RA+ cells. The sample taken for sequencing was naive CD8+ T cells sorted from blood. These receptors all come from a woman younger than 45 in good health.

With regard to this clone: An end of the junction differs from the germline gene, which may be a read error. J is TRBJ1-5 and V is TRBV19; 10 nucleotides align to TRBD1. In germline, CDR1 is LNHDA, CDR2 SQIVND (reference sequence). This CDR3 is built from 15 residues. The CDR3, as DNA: TGTGCCAGTAGTCTAGACAGGGGGCCGGGGCAGCCCCAGCATTTT. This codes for CASSLDRGPGQPQHF.

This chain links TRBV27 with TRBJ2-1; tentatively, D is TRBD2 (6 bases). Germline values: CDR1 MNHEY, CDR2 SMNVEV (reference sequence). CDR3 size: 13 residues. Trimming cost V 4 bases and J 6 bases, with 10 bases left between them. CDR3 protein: CASSSGLTNEQFF. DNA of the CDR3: TGTGCCAGCAGTTCGGGACTTACCAATGAGCAGTTCTTC.

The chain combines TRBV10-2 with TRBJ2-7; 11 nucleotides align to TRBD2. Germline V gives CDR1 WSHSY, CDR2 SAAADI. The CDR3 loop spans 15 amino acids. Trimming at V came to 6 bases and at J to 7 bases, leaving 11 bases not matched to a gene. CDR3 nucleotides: TGCGCCAGCAGGGATCGACTAGCGGGACGCGCAGAGCAGTACTTC. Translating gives CASRDRLAGRAEQYF.

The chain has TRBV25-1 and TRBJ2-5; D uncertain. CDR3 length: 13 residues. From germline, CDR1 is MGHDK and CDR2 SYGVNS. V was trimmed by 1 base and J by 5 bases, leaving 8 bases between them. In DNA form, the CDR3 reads TGTGCCAGCAGTGAATTGGAGAGGGAGACCCAGTACTTC. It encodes CASSELERETQYF.

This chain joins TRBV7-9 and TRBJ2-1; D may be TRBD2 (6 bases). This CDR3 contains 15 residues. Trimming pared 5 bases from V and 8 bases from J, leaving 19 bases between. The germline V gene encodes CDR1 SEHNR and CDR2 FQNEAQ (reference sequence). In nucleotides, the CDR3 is TGTGCCAGCAGCGGACGAGCGGGCGCTTGGCATGAGCAGTTCTTC. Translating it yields CASSGRAGAWHEQFF. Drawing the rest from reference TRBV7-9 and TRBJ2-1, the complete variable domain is DTGVSQNPRHKITKRGQNVTFRCDPISEHNRLYWYRQTLGQGPEFLTYFQNEAQLEKSRLLSDRFSAERPKGSFSTLEIQRTEQGDSAMYLCASSGRAGAWHEQFFGPGTRLTVL.

CDR3 protein: CASSWGGWEQYF. CDR3 in DNA: TGTGCCAGCAGCTGGGGGGGCTGGGAGCAGTACTTC. V gene TRBV5-6 combines with J gene TRBJ2-7, with D possibly matching TRBD2 (7 bases). The CDR3 has 12 amino acids. CDR1 is SGHDT, CDR2 YYEEEE, per germline. Trimming shortened V by 3 bases and J by 7 bases, and 11 bases separated the two germline ends.

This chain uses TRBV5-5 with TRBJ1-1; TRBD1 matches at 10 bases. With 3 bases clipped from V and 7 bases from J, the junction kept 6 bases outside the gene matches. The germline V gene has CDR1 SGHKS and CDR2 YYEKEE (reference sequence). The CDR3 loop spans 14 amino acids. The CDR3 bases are TGTGCCAGCAGCTGGGGACAGGGGAAGGATGAAGCTTTCTTT. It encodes CASSWGQGKDEAFF.

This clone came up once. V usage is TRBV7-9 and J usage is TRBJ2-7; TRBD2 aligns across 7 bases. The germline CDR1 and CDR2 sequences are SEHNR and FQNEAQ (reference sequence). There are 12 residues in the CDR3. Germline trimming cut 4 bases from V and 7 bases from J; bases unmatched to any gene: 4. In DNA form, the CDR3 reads TGTGCCAGCAGCTCGGGGGAGGGGGAGCAGTACTTC. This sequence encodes CASSSGEGEQYF.

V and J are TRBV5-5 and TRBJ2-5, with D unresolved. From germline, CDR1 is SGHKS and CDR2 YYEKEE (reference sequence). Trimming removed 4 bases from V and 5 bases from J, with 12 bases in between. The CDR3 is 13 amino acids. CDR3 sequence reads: CASSTGYPETQYF. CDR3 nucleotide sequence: TGTGCCAGCAGCACGGGCTACCCGGAGACCCAGTACTTC.

The CDR3 protein is CASSQMLQETQYF. The CDR3 DNA is TGTGCCAGCAGCCAGATGTTGCAAGAGACCCAGTACTTC. The chain couples TRBV7-9 to TRBJ2-5, with no clear D. Germline assignment: CDR1 SEHNR and CDR2 FQNEAQ (reference sequence). The CDR3 has 13 residues. Trimming removed 5 bases from V and 2 bases from J, with 9 bases in between. The variable domain in full, with the rest retrieved from reference TRBV7-9 and TRBJ2-5, is DTGVSQNPRHKITKRGQNVTFRCDPISEHNRLYWYRQTLGQGPEFLTYFQNEAQLEKSRLLSDRFSAERPKGSFSTLEIQRTEQGDSAMYLCASSQMLQETQYFGPGTRLLVL.

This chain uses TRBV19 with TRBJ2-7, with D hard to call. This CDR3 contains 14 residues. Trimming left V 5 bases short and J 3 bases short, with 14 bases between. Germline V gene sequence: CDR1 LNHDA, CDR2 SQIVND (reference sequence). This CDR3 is CASSALSWDYEQYF. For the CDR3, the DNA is TGTGCCAGTAGTGCCCTGTCGTGGGACTACGAGCAGTACTTC.

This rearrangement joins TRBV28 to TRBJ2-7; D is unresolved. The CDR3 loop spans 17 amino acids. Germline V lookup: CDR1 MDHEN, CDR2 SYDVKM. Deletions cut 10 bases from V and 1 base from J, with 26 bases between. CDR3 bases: TGTGCCACAGAGAATGTAGGTCTAGACTTTTCTTCCTACGAGCAGTACTTC. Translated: CATENVGLDFSSYEQYF.

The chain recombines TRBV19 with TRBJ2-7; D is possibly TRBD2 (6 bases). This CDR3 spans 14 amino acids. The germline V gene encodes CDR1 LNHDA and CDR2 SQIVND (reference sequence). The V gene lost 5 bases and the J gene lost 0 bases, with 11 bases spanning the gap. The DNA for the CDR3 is TGTGCCAGTAGTGGGGGTAGCGGCTCCTACGAGCAGTACTTC. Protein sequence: CASSGGSGSYEQYF.

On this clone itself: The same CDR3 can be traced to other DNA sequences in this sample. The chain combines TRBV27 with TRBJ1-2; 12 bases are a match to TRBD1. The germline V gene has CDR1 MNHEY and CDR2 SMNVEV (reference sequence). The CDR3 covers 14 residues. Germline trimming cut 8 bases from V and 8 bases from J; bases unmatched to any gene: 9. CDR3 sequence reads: CASSPGQGAEGYTF. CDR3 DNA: TGTGCCAGCTCGCCGGGACAGGGGGCAGAAGGCTACACCTTC.

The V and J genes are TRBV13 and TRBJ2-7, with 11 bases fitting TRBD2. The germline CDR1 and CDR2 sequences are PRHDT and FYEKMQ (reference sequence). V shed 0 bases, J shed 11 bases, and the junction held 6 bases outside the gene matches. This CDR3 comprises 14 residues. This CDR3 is CASSLGRTSGPEYF. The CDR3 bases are TGTGCCAGCAGCTTAGGACGGACTAGCGGGCCCGAGTACTTC.

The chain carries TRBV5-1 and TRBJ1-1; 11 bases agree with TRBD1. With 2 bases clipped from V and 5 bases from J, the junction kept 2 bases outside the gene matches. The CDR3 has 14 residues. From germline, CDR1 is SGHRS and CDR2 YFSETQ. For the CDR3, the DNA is TGCGCCAGCAGCTTAGGACAGGGGGCGACTGAAGCTTTCTTT. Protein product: CASSLGQGATEAFF.

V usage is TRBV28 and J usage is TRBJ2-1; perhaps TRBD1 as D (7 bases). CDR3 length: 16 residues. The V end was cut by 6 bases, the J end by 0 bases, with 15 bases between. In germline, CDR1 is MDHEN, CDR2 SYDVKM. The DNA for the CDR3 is TGTGCCAGCAGCTCCCCAGGGGGGACCTCCTACAATGAGCAGTTCTTC. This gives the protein CASSSPGGTSYNEQFF. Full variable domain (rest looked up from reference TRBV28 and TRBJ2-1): DVKVTQSSRYLVKRTGEKVFLECVQDMDHENMFWYRQDPGLGLRLIYFSYDVKMKEKGDIPEGYSVSREKKERFSLILESASTNQTSMYLCASSSPGGTSYNEQFFGPGTRLTVL.

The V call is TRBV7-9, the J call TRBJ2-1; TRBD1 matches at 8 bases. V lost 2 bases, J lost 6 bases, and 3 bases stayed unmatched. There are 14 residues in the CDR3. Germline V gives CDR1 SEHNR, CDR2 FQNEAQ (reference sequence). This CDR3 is CASSLTTGANEQFF. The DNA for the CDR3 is TGTGCCAGCAGCTTAACGACAGGGGCCAATGAGCAGTTCTTC.

The CDR3 bases are TGTGCCAGCAGTCCCGAACTAGCGGGATTCCACAATGAGCAGTTCTTC. As protein: CASSPELAGFHNEQFF. The V call is TRBV11-2, the J call TRBJ2-1, with 10 bases lining up with TRBD2. Germline values: CDR1 SGHAT, CDR2 FQNNGV. Trimming took 6 bases from V and 5 from J; bases not matched to a gene: 10. The CDR3 is made up of 16 amino acids.

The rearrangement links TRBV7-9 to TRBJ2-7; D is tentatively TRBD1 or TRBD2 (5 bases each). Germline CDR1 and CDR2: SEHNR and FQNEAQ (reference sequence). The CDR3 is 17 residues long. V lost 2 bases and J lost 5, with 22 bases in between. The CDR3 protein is CASSLREVAGSIDEQYF. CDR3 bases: TGTGCCAGCAGCTTAAGAGAGGTTGCAGGGAGTATCGACGAGCAGTACTTC.

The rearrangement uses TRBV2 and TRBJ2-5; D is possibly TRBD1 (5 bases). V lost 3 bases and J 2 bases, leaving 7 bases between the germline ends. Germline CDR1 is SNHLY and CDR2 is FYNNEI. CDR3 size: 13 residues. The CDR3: CASSDSGQETQYF. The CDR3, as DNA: TGTGCCAGCAGTGATTCAGGGCAAGAGACCCAGTACTTC. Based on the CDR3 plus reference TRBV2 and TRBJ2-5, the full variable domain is EPEVTQTPSHQVTQMGQEVILRCVPISNHLYFYWYRQILGQKVEFLVSFYNNEISEKSEIFDDQFSVERPDGSNFTLKIRSTKLEDSAMYFCASSDSGQETQYFGPGTRLLVL.

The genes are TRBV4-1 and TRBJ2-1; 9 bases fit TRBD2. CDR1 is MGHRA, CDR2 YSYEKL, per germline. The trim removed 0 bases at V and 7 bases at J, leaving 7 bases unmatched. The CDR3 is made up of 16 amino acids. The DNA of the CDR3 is TGCGCCAGCAGCCAAGATCGGGTAGCGGGAGCTAATGAGCAGTTCTTC. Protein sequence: CASSQDRVAGANEQFF.

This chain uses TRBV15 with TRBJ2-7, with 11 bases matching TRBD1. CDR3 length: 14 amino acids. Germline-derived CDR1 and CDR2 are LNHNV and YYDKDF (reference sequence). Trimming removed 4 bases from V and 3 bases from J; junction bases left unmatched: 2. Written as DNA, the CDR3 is TGTGCCACCAGCACCGGGACAGGGGGCTACGAGCAGTACTTC. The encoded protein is CATSTGTGGYEQYF.

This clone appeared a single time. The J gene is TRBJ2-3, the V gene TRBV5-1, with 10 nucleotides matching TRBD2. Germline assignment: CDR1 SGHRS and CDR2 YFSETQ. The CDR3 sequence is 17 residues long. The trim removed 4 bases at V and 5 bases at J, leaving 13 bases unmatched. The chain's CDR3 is CASSPVGLAGEEDTQYF. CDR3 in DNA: TGCGCCAGCAGCCCTGTGGGGCTAGCGGGAGAGGAAGATACGCAGTATTTT.

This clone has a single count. This chain's CDR3 is CASSFYNEKLFF. The CDR3 region has the DNA TGTGCCAGCAGTTTTTATAATGAAAAACTGTTTTTT. The chain couples TRBV28 to TRBJ1-4; D not resolved. CDR3 length: 12 residues. Germline CDR1 reads MDHEN; CDR2 reads SYDVKM. Trimming pared 3 bases from V and 4 bases from J, leaving 3 bases between.